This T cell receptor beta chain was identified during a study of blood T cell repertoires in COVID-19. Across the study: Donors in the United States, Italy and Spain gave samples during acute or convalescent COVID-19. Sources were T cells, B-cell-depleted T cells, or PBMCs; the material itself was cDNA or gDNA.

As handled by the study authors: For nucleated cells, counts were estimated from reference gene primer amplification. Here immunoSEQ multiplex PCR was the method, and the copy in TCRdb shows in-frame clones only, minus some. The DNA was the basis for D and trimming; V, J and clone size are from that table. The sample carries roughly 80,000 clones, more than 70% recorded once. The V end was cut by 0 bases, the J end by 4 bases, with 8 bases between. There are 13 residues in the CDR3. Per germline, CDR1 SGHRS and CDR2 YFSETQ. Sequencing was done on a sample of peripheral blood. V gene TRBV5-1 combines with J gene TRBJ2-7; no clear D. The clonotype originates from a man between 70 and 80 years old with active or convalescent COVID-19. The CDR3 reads CASSLELLYEQYF. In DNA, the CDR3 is TGCGCCAGCAGCTTGGAACTCTTGTACGAGCAGTACTTC. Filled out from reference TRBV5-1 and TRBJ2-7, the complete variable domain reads KAGVTQTPRYLIKTRGQQVTLSCSPISGHRSVSWYQQTPGQGLQFLFEYFSETQRNKGNFPGRFSGRQFSNSRSEMNVSTLELGDSALYLCASSLELLYEQYFGPGTRLTVT.